The next 2 T cell receptor beta chains were all read from a single sample in a study of control samples from healthy donors and cancer patients. Using immunoSEQ multiplex PCR, the repertoire was profiled, and TCRdb retains in-frame clones only, with some absent. The sample includes roughly 190,000 clones, around 92% of them seen just once. Sequenced material: blood. These receptors came from a woman aged 25 to 39 in good health.

V is TRBV12-3 or TRBV12-4 and J is TRBJ1-5, with TRBD1 matching 7 bases. This CDR3 region has 13 residues. J gave up 7 bases and V 1 base, and 1 base lay outside the gene matches. The DNA of the CDR3 is TGTGCCAGCAGTTTAGGGGACAGCCAGCCCCAGCATTTT. Amino acid sequence: CASSLGDSQPQHF.

This CDR3 reads CAIRDSAGVDQETQYF. CDR3 coding DNA: TGTGCCATTAGGGACTCAGCGGGAGTGGACCAAGAGACCCAGTACTTC. The chain combines TRBV10-3 with TRBJ2-5; 8 bases map to TRBD2. Germline CDR1 reads ENHRY; CDR2 reads SYGVKD. This CDR3 is 16 amino acids long. The junction had 12 bases not matched to a gene; V was cut back by 9 bases and J by 0 bases.